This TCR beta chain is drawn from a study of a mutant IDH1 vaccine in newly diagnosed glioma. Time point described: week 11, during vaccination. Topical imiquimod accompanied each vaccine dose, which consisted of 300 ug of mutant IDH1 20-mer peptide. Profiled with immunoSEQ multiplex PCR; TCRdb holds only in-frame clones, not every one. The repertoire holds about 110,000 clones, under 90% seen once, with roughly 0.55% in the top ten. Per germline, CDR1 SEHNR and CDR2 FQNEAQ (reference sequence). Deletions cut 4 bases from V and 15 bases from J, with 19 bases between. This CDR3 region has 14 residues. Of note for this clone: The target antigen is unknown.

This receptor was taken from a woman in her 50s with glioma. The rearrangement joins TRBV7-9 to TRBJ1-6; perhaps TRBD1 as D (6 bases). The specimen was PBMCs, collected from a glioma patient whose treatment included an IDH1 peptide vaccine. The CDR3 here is CASSSALTGYGLHF. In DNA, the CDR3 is TGTGCCAGCAGCTCGGCCCTCACAGGGTACGGCCTCCACTTT.